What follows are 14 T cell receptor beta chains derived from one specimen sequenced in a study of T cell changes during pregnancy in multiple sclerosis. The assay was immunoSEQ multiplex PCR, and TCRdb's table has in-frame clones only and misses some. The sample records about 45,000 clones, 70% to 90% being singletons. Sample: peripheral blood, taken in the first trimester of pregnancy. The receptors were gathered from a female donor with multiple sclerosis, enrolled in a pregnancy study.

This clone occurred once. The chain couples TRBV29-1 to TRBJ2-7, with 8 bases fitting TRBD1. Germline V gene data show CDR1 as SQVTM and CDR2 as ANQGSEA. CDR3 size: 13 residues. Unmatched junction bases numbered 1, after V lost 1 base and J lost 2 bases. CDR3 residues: CSVEAGGTYEQYF. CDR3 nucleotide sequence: TGCAGCGTTGAAGCAGGGGGCACCTACGAGCAGTACTTC.

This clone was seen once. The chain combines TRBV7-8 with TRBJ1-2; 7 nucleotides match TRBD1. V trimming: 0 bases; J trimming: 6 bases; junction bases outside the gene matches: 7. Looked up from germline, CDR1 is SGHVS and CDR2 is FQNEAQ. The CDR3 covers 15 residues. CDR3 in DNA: TGTGCCAGCAGCTTAGCAAGGGGGCGAGGGAATGGCTACACCTTC. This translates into CASSLARGRGNGYTF.

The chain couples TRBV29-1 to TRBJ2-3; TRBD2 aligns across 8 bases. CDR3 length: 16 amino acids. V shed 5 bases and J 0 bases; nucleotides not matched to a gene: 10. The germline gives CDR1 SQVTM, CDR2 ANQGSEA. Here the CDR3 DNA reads TGCAGCGTTCTTGGCGGGGGGTCGAAGAGCACAGATACGCAGTATTTT. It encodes CSVLGGGSKSTDTQYF.

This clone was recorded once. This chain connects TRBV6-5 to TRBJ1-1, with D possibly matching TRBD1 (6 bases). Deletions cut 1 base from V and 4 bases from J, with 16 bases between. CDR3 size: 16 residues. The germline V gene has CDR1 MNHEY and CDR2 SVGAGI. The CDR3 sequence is CASSYFPLQGVTEAFF. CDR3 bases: TGTGCCAGCAGTTACTTTCCCCTACAGGGAGTCACTGAAGCTTTCTTT.

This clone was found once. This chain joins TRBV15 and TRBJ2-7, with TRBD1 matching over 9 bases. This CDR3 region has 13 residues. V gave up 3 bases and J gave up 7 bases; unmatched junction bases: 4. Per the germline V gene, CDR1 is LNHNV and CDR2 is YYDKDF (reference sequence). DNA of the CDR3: TGTGCCACCAGCAGGGGACAGGGAAGGGAGCAGTACTTC. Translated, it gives CATSRGQGREQYF.

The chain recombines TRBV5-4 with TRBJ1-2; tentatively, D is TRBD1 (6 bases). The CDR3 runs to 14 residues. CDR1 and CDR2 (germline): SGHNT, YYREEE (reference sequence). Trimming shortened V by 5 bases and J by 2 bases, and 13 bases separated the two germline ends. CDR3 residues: CASRRAGTNYGYTF. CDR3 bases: TGTGCCAGCAGAAGGGCCGGGACAAACTATGGCTACACCTTC.

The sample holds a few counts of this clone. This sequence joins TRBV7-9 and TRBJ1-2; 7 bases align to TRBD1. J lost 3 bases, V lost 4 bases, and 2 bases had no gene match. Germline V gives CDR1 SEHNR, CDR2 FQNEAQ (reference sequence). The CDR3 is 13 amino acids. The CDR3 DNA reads TGTGCCAGCAGCTGGCAGGGGGACTATGGCTACACCTTC. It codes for CASSWQGDYGYTF.

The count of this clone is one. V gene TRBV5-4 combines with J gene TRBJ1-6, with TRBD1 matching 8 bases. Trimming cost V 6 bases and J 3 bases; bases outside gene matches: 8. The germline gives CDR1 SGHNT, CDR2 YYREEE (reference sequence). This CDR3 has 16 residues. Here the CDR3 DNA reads TGTGCCAGCACCACAGGGGGGGGGAACTATAATTCACCCCTCCACTTT. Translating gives CASTTGGGNYNSPLHF.

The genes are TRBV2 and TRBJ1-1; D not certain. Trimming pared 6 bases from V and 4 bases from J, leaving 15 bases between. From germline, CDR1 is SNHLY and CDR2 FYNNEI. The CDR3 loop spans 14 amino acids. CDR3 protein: CASSATPVPTEAFF. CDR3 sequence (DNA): TGTGCCAGCAGCGCCACGCCAGTCCCCACTGAAGCTTTCTTT.

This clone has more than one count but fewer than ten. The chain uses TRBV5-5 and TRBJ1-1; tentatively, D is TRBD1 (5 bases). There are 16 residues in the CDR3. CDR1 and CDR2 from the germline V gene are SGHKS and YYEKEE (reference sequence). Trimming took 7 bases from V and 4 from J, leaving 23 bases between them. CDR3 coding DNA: TGTGCCAGCCCCCGCAGGTTAGGGGTCGCCCCCACTGAAGCTTTCTTT. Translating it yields CASPRRLGVAPTEAFF. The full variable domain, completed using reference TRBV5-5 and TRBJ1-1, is DAGVTQSPTHLIKTRGQQVTLRCSPISGHKSVSWYQQVLGQGPQFIFQYYEKEERGRGNFPDRFSARQFPNYSSELNVNALLLGDSALYLCASPRRLGVAPTEAFFGQGTRLTVV.

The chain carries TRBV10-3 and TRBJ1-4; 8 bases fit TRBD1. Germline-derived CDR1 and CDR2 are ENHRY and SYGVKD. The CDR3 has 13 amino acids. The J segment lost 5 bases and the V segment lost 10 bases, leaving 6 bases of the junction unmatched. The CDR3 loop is CATRDRTNEKLFF. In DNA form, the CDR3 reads TGTGCCACCCGGGACAGGACAAATGAAAAACTGTTTTTT.

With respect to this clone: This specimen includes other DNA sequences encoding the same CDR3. CDR3 residues: CASSPLDSYGYTF. CDR3 nucleotides: TGTGCCAGCAGTCCTCTAGACAGTTATGGCTACACCTTC. The chain is built from TRBV28 and TRBJ1-2, with D tentatively TRBD1 (5 bases). CDR1 and CDR2 from the germline V gene are MDHEN and SYDVKM. V dropped 5 bases and J dropped 5 bases, with 12 bases sitting between them. CDR3 size: 13 residues.

The CDR3 region is CSAGGAGIGGYTF. The CDR3 DNA follows: TGCAGCGCCGGGGGGGCAGGTATAGGCGGCTACACCTTC. The genes are TRBV29-1 and TRBJ1-2, with D perhaps TRBD1 (6 bases). Per the germline V gene, CDR1 is SQVTM and CDR2 is ANQGSEA. With 7 bases removed from V and 8 bases from J, the gap between germline ends came to 20 bases. The CDR3 is 13 amino acids.

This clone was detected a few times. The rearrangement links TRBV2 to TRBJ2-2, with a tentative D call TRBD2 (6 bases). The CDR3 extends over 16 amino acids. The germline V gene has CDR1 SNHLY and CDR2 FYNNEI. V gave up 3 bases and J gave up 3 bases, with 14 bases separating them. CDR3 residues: CASSDGGWADTGELFF. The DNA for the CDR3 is TGTGCCAGCAGTGATGGGGGGTGGGCGGACACCGGGGAGCTGTTTTTT. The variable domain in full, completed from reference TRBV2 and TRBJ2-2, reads EPEVTQTPSHQVTQMGQEVILRCVPISNHLYFYWYRQILGQKVEFLVSFYNNEISEKSEIFDDQFSVERPDGSNFTLKIRSTKLEDSAMYFCASSDGGWADTGELFFGEGSRLTVL.